This T cell receptor (beta chain) was sequenced for a study of control samples from healthy donors and cancer patients. The CDR3 has 14 amino acids. V was trimmed by 6 bases and J by 5 bases, leaving 16 bases between them. From germline, CDR1 is SNHLY and CDR2 FYNNEI. Only in-frame clones appear in the TCRdb table, and some are missing; sequencing was by immunoSEQ multiplex PCR. This table holds 90,000 or so clones, approximately 88% found once. This rearrangement joins TRBV2 to TRBJ1-1, with a tentative D call TRBD1 (5 bases). Input material: blood. The clonotype originates from a woman aged 55-70 years in good health. DNA of the CDR3: TGTGCCAGCAGACGGGTCCCTCGGGGGACTGAAGCTTTCTTT. This sequence encodes CASRRVPRGTEAFF.